The 25 T cell receptor beta chains presented below share a single source sample, sequenced in a study of cytomegalovirus exposure and HLA in healthy donors. The PCR ran on 60 Vbeta and 13 Jbeta primers. Assay: immunoSEQ multiplex PCR; the TCRdb copy retains only in-frame clones and omits some. This sample has about 150,000 clones, with about 85% found just once. Sequenced material: PBMCs. The receptors stem from a woman aged 18-29 years in good health and CMV-seronegative.

J is TRBJ1-5 and V is TRBV28; D is possibly TRBD1 (5 bases). V lost 8 bases to trimming and J lost 3 bases, with 11 bases between them. CDR1 is MDHEN and CDR2 is SYDVKM in the germline V gene. The CDR3 length is 13 residues. The CDR3 spells CASGRQTNQPQHF. The CDR3 DNA reads TGTGCCAGCGGGCGACAGACCAATCAGCCCCAGCATTTT. Looking up the rest from reference TRBV28 and TRBJ1-5 gives the full variable domain: DVKVTQSSRYLVKRTGEKVFLECVQDMDHENMFWYRQDPGLGLRLIYFSYDVKMKEKGDIPEGYSVSREKKERFSLILESASTNQTSMYLCASGRQTNQPQHFGDGTRLSIL.

This clone was recorded once. This chain connects TRBV5-1 to TRBJ2-1; tentatively, D is TRBD2 (6 bases). Germline V gene data show CDR1 as SGHRS and CDR2 as YFSETQ. This CDR3 contains 15 residues. Trimming shortened V by 1 base and J by 12 bases, and 20 bases separated the two germline ends. The CDR3 DNA is TGCGCCAGCAGCTTGTCTGCAGGGAGGTGGGTGGGGCAGTTCTTC. Residues: CASSLSAGRWVGQFF.

The rearrangement links TRBV5-6 to TRBJ2-7; 8 positions agree with TRBD1. The CDR3 loop spans 12 amino acids. CDR1 and CDR2 from the germline V gene are SGHDT and YYEEEE. V gave up 4 bases and J gave up 6 bases; unmatched junction bases: 3. The CDR3 loop is CASSRTGSEQYF. The CDR3 DNA reads as TGTGCCAGCAGCAGGACAGGGAGCGAGCAGTACTTC.

This chain uses TRBV11-3 with TRBJ2-2, with D possibly being TRBD1 (6 bases). The V end was cut by 5 bases, the J end by 0 bases, with 13 bases between. Germline-derived CDR1 and CDR2 are SGHNT and YENEEA. The CDR3 is made up of 16 amino acids. CDR3 bases: TGTGCCAGCAGCCGCTTAGGGACAACGAACACCGGGGAGCTGTTTTTT. Translating it yields CASSRLGTTNTGELFF.

The chain recombines TRBV7-9 with TRBJ1-2; TRBD1 is a possible D gene (6 bases). CDR1 and CDR2 from the germline V gene are SEHNR and FQNEAQ (reference sequence). With 1 base removed from V and 7 bases from J, the gap between germline ends came to 13 bases. The CDR3 length is 14 residues. CDR3: CASSLELGAGGYTF. Written as DNA, the CDR3 is TGTGCCAGCAGCTTAGAACTGGGGGCGGGTGGCTACACCTTC.

Here the CDR3 reads CASSTIGGPEAFF. The DNA for the CDR3 is TGTGCCAGTAGTACCATCGGGGGGCCTGAAGCTTTCTTT. The gene calls are TRBV19 and TRBJ1-1; tentative D call: TRBD1 (6 bases). The CDR3 runs to 13 residues. CDR1 LNHDA and CDR2 SQIVND come from the germline V gene (reference sequence). Deletions cut 4 bases from V and 6 bases from J, with 12 bases between.

V gene TRBV23-1 combines with J gene TRBJ2-4, with no clear D. TRBV23-1 is an open reading frame, and its role is uncertain. The ends were cut back, 0 bases at V and 6 bases at J, with 12 bases in the middle. This CDR3 contains 15 residues. CDR3 coding DNA: TGCGCCAGCAGTCAATCGATGGTGGGCAGAAACATTCAGTACTTC. Residues: CASSQSMVGRNIQYF.

This chain links TRBV7-9 with TRBJ2-7; 9 positions agree with TRBD2. The junction had 11 bases not matched to a gene; V was cut back by 4 bases and J by 1 base. This CDR3 has 17 residues. CDR1 and CDR2 from the germline V gene are SEHNR and FQNEAQ (reference sequence). This chain's CDR3 is CASSYTQGLADSYEQYF. In DNA, the CDR3 is TGTGCCAGCAGCTATACCCAGGGACTAGCTGATTCCTACGAGCAGTACTTC.

This clone occurred a few times. This CDR3 reads CALRRADRETEAFF. For the CDR3, the DNA is TGTGCCTTGAGGAGAGCGGACAGGGAGACTGAAGCTTTCTTT. The chain employs TRBV30 and TRBJ1-1, with 8 positions matching TRBD1. V shed 7 bases and J 5 bases; nucleotides not matched to a gene: 12. Germline CDR1 GTSNPN, CDR2 SVGIG (reference sequence). The CDR3 runs 14 residues.

The rearrangement uses TRBV6-1 and TRBJ1-3; D unresolved. The V and J ends lost 4 bases and 0 bases respectively, with 10 bases between them. CDR3 size: 15 residues. Germline V gives CDR1 MNHNS, CDR2 SASEGT. This CDR3 reads CASSGEAGSGNTIYF. As DNA, the CDR3 is TGTGCCAGCAGTGGGGAGGCGGGCTCTGGAAACACCATATATTTT.

The genes are TRBV29-1 and TRBJ2-5; 7 positions match TRBD2. CDR1 SQVTM and CDR2 ANQGSEA come from the germline V gene. The CDR3 sequence is 14 residues long. With V trimmed by 2 bases and J by 5 bases, 8 bases remained unmatched. The DNA of the CDR3 is TGCAGCGTTGAAATTGGTCTAGCGGTGGAGACCCAGTACTTC. Its translation is CSVEIGLAVETQYF.

The rearrangement links TRBV7-6 to TRBJ2-2; D ambiguous. Germline lookup yields CDR1 SGHVS and CDR2 FNYEAQ. Trimming left V 5 bases short and J 5 bases short, with 12 bases between. CDR3 length: 14 residues. DNA for the CDR3: TGTGCCAGCAGCCCCCCCCCGGTGACCGGGGAGCTGTTTTTT. Amino acids: CASSPPPVTGELFF.

The chain uses TRBV28 and TRBJ1-2; the match to TRBD1 covers 8 bases. The CDR3 is 17 residues long. CDR1 and CDR2 (germline): MDHEN, SYDVKM. Germline trimming cut 4 bases from V and 3 bases from J; bases unmatched to any gene: 13. The CDR3 here is CASSYRATGEVDYGYTF. The CDR3 coding sequence is TGTGCCAGCAGTTATAGGGCGACAGGGGAAGTCGACTATGGCTACACCTTC.

This clone was counted only a few times. The chain has TRBV2 and TRBJ1-2, with D unresolved. Per germline, CDR1 SNHLY and CDR2 FYNNEI. The V end was cut by 2 bases, the J end by 1 base, with 8 bases between. There are 14 residues in the CDR3. CDR3 sequence: CASSEWADNYGYTF. CDR3 sequence (DNA): TGTGCCAGCAGTGAATGGGCAGATAACTATGGCTACACCTTC.

V is TRBV4-2 and J is TRBJ2-7; D might be TRBD2 (5 bases). From germline, CDR1 is LGHNA and CDR2 YNFKEQ. Trimming took off 1 base at V and 2 bases at J, with 6 bases between the two ends. The CDR3 has 13 amino acids. The CDR3 DNA reads TGTGCCAGCAGCCAAGTCGGGACCTACGAGCAGTACTTC. Its translation: CASSQVGTYEQYF.

The chain employs TRBV5-3 and TRBJ2-7, with TRBD2 matching over 12 bases. TRBV5-3 is an ORF, with its function uncertain. This CDR3 has 16 amino acids. V lost 2 bases to trimming and J lost 2 bases; unmatched junction nucleotides: 5. CDR3 coding DNA: TGTGCCAGAAGCTTTGCGACTAGCGGGGGAGCCTACGAGCAGTACTTC. Protein product: CARSFATSGGAYEQYF.

This clone has only a few counts. The chain carries TRBV29-1 and TRBJ1-2; D possibly corresponds to TRBD1 (6 bases). CDR3 size: 12 residues. Germline CDR1 is SQVTM and CDR2 is ANQGSEA. The V and J ends lost 5 bases and 3 bases respectively, with 10 bases between them. The CDR3 here is CSVQTGYYGYTF. The CDR3 nucleotides are TGCAGCGTTCAGACAGGCTACTATGGCTACACCTTC.

The chain couples TRBV11-2 to TRBJ2-3; TRBD2 aligns across 8 bases. Germline V gives CDR1 SGHAT, CDR2 FQNNGV. CDR3 length: 18 residues. The junction had 16 bases not matched to a gene; V was cut back by 3 bases and J by 5 bases. Here the CDR3 reads CASSFRALRGLDIDTQYF. DNA of the CDR3: TGTGCCAGCAGCTTCCGGGCACTAAGGGGACTAGATATAGATACGCAGTATTTT.

This chain joins TRBV21-1 and TRBJ1-6. TRBV21-1 is termed a pseudogene. The CDR3 totals 17 residues. The CDR3 bases are TGTGCCAGCAGCAAAGCCTGGGGGGGTTCCTATAATTCACCCCTCCACTTT. It encodes CASSKAWGGSYNSPLHF.

The chain carries TRBV5-1 and TRBJ1-4; 7 bases match TRBD1. The CDR3 loop spans 14 amino acids. The germline V gene has CDR1 SGHRS and CDR2 YFSETQ. Trimming removed 3 bases from V and 3 bases from J; junction bases left unmatched: 2. The CDR3 sequence: CASSSRGPNEKLFF. CDR3 coding DNA: TGCGCCAGCAGCTCTAGGGGGCCTAATGAAAAACTGTTTTTT. The full variable domain, completed using reference TRBV5-1 and TRBJ1-4, is KAGVTQTPRYLIKTRGQQVTLSCSPISGHRSVSWYQQTPGQGLQFLFEYFSETQRNKGNFPGRFSGRQFSNSRSEMNVSTLELGDSALYLCASSSRGPNEKLFFGSGTQLSVL.

The table lists this clone with a few counts. The genes are TRBV5-6 and TRBJ2-7; 10 bases map to TRBD1. The CDR3 extends over 14 amino acids. J was trimmed by 2 bases and V by 2 bases; bases with no gene match: 1. The germline V gene encodes CDR1 SGHDT and CDR2 YYEEEE. CDR3 loop: CASSFDRGPYEQYF. CDR3 coding DNA: TGTGCCAGCAGCTTTGACAGGGGGCCCTACGAGCAGTACTTC. The full variable domain, completed using reference TRBV5-6 and TRBJ2-7, is DAGVTQSPTHLIKTRGQQVTLRCSPKSGHDTVSWYQQALGQGPQFIFQYYEEEERQRGNFPDRFSGHQFPNYSSELNVNALLLGDSALYLCASSFDRGPYEQYFGPGTRLTVT.

The chain links TRBV5-1 to TRBJ2-5; D is unresolved. The CDR3 runs 15 residues. V lost 5 bases and J 1 base, leaving 15 bases between the germline ends. The V gene's germline CDR1 is SGHRS and CDR2 YFSETQ. CDR3 protein: CASSLQATRQETQYF. For the CDR3, the DNA is TGCGCCAGCAGTCTCCAGGCAACTCGCCAAGAGACCCAGTACTTC.

The chain is built from TRBV10-1 and TRBJ2-2, with 14 bases that match TRBD2. After removal of 0 bases from V and 5 bases from J, the junction contained 11 bases not matched to a gene. The CDR3 sequence is 20 residues long. Germline CDR1 and CDR2: WNHNN and SYGVQD (reference sequence). CDR3 protein: CASSESFGTSGSLVTGELFF. CDR3 coding DNA: TGCGCCAGCAGTGAGTCCTTCGGGACTAGCGGGAGTCTGGTAACCGGGGAGCTGTTTTTT.

This clone came up a few times. The chain joins TRBV9 to TRBJ2-1, with 9 bases lining up with TRBD2. The V and J ends lost 4 bases and 4 bases, in that order; junction bases with no gene match: 12. CDR1 is SGDLS, CDR2 YYNGEE, per germline. This CDR3 comprises 17 residues. CDR3 sequence: CASSPLSGGRVYNEQFF. As DNA, the CDR3 is TGTGCCAGCAGCCCTCTCTCTGGCGGGAGGGTTTACAATGAGCAGTTCTTC. The full variable domain, rest sourced from reference TRBV9 and TRBJ2-1, is DSGVTQTPKHLITATGQRVTLRCSPRSGDLSVYWYQQSLDQGLQFLIQYYNGEERAKGNILERFSAQQFPDLHSELNLSSLELGDSALYFCASSPLSGGRVYNEQFFGPGTRLTVL.

The chain recombines TRBV7-2 with TRBJ2-3, with 10 bases identical to TRBD2. CDR3 length equals 16 residues. Germline assignment: CDR1 SGHTA and CDR2 FQGNSA. V gave up 7 bases and J gave up 5 bases; unmatched junction bases: 12. The CDR3 reads CASTSVSGGAGDTQYF. The CDR3 DNA sequence: TGTGCCAGCACCTCGGTCAGCGGGGGGGCCGGAGATACGCAGTATTTT. Combining the CDR3 with reference TRBV7-2 and TRBJ2-3 gives the whole variable domain GAGVSQSPSNKVTEKGKDVELRCDPISGHTALYWYRQSLGQGLEFLIYFQGNSAPDKSGLPSDRFSAERTGGSVSTLTIQRTQQEDSAVYLCASTSVSGGAGDTQYFGPGTRLTVL.